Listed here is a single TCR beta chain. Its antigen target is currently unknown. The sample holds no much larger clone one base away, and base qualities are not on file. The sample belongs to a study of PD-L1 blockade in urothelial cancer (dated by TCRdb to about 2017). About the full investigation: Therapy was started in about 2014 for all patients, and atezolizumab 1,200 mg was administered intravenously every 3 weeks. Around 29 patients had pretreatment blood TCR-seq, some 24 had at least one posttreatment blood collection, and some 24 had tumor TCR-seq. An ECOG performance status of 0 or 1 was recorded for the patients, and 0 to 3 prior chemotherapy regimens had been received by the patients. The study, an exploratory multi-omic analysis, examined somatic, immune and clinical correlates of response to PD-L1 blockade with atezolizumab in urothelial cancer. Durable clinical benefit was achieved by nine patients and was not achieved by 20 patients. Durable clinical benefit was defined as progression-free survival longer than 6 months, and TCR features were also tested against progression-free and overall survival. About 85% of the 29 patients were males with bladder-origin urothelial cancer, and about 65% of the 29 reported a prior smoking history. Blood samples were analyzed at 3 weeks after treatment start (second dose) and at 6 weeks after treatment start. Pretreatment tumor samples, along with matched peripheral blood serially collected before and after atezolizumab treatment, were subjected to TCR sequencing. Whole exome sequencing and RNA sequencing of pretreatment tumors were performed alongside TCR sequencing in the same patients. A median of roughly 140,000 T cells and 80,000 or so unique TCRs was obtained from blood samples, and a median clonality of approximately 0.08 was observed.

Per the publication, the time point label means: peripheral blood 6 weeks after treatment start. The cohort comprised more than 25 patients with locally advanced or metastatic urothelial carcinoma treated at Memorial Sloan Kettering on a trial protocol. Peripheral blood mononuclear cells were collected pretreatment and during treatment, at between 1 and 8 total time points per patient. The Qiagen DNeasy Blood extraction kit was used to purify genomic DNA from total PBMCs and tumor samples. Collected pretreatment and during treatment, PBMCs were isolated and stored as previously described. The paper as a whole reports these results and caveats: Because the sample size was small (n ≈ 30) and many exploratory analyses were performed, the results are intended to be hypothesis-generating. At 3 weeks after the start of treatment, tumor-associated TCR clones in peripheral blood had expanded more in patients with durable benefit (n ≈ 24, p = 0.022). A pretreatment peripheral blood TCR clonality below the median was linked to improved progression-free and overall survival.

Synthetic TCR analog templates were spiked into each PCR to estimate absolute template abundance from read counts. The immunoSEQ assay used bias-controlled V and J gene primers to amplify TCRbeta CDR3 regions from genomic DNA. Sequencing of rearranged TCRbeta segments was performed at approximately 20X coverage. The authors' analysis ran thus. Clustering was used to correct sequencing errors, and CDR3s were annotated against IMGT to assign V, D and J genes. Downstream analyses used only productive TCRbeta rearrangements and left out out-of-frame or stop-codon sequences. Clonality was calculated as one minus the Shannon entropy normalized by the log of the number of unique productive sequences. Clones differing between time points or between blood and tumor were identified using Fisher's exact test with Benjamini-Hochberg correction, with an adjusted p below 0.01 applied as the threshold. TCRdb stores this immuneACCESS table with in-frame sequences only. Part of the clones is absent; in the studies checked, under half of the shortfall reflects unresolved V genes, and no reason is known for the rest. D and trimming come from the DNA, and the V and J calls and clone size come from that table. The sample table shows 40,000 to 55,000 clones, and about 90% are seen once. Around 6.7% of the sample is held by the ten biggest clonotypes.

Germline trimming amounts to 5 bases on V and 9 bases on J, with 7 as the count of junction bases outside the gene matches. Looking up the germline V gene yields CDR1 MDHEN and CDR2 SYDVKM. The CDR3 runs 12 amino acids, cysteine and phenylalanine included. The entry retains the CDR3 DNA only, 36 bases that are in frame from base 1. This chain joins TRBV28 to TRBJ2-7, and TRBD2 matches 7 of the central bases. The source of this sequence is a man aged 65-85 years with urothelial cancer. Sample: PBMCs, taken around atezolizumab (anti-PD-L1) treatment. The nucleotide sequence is TGTGCCAGCAGTCCATTAGCGGGCAGGCAGTACTTC. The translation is CASSPLAGRQYF.